This paragraph covers one T cell receptor beta chain sequence. Germline V gene lookup returns CDR1 LNHDA and CDR2 SQIVND (reference sequence). J was trimmed by 5 bases and V by 7 bases; bases with no gene match: 9. The CDR3 length is 15 residues. Assay: immunoSEQ multiplex PCR; the TCRdb copy retains only in-frame clones and omits some. The sample gives around 130,000 clones, 88% of which show up once; 8% to 11% is in the top ten. The sample is drawn from a study of blood T cell repertoires in COVID-19. The receptor's source is a man aged 60-69 years with active or convalescent COVID-19. The genes are TRBV19 and TRBJ2-1, with TRBD1 matching 9 bases. The sample comprised peripheral blood. This chain's CDR3 is CASTVRDRDHNEQFF. The CDR3 DNA reads as TGTGCCAGTACCGTCCGGGACAGGGACCACAATGAGCAGTTCTTC. The complete variable domain, with remaining parts taken from reference TRBV19 and TRBJ2-1, reads DGGITQSPKYLFRKEGQNVTLSCEQNLNHDAMYWYRQDPGQGLRLIYYSQIVNDFQKGDIAEGYSVSREKKESFPLTVTSAQKNPTAFYLCASTVRDRDHNEQFFGPGTRLTVL.